The 12 T cell receptor beta chains reported below all come from one sample, sequenced in a study of T cells in Graves' hyperthyroidism and ophthalmopathy. RNA transcripts provided the source from which TCR beta CDR3 regions were amplified. RT-PCR in the first round (using the HTBI primer set) targeted the TCR CDR3. TCRdb reprocessed the multiplex PCR reads with MiXCR, giving one entry per CDR3 protein. The sample has roughly 570,000 distinct CDR3 sequences, just over 45% seen once; the top ten hold roughly 19%. The sequencing sample was made of peripheral blood or thyroid tissue (not recorded which). These receptors were obtained from an adult woman with Graves' disease, either hyperthyroidism or ophthalmopathy (not recorded which).

The J gene is TRBJ1-3, the V gene TRBV20-1; D is unclear. Germline loops: CDR1 DFQATT, CDR2 SNEGSKA (reference sequence). The CDR3 loop spans 14 amino acids. The V gene lost 4 bases and the J gene lost 0 bases, with 10 bases spanning the gap. The CDR3, as DNA: TGCAGTGCTAAGACGCCAGGCTCTGGAAACACCATATATTTT. As protein: CSAKTPGSGNTIYF.

The V gene is TRBV15, the J gene TRBJ1-1; 7 bases align to TRBD1. Germline assignment: CDR1 LNHNV and CDR2 YYDKDF (reference sequence). The V gene end was trimmed by 3 bases and the J gene end by 7 bases; junction bases not matched to a gene: 11. The CDR3 covers 15 residues. Here the CDR3 reads CATSSGGGVRFEAFF. The CDR3 DNA reads TGTGCCACCAGCAGTGGAGGGGGCGTAAGATTTGAAGCTTTCTTT.

V is TRBV2 and J is TRBJ1-4, with no clear D. The CDR3 consists of 13 residues. Germline V gives CDR1 SNHLY, CDR2 FYNNEI. V dropped 7 bases and J dropped 7 bases, with 13 bases sitting between them. The CDR3 DNA reads TGTGCCAGCACCCAAATACCGGGTGAAAAACTGTTTTTT. It translates to CASTQIPGEKLFF.

In its sample, this clonotype was seen once. The chain has TRBV20-1 and TRBJ2-7; no definite D call. The CDR3 length is 13 residues. Germline V gene data show CDR1 as DFQATT and CDR2 as SNEGSKA (reference sequence). V lost 6 bases and J 3 bases, leaving 15 bases between the germline ends. The CDR3: CSAWSPTYYEQYF. CDR3 DNA sequence: TGCAGTGCCTGGAGTCCTACGTACTACGAGCAGTACTTC.

V and J are TRBV25-1 and TRBJ2-5; 13 bases fit TRBD2. Germline V gives CDR1 MGHDK, CDR2 SYGVNS. This CDR3 is built from 16 residues. Trimming took 5 bases from V and 2 from J; bases not matched to a gene: 5. CDR3 in amino acids: CASSSRLAGGQETQYF. In nucleotides, the CDR3 is TGTGCCAGCAGTTCCAGACTAGCGGGGGGACAAGAGACCCAGTACTTC.

This clonotype occurred many times. The chain combines TRBV5-4 with TRBJ1-6; D is perhaps TRBD1 (5 bases). The V end lost 2 bases, the J end lost 6 bases, and 15 bases lay between the germline ends. This CDR3 has 16 residues. The germline gives CDR1 SGHNT, CDR2 YYREEE (reference sequence). CDR3 protein: CASSFAPGRGNSPLHF. In nucleotides, the CDR3 is TGTGCCAGCAGCTTCGCCCCAGGGCGCGGTAATTCACCCCTCCACTTT. The whole variable domain, filled in from reference TRBV5-4 and TRBJ1-6, reads ETGVTQSPTHLIKTRGQQVTLRCSSQSGHNTVSWYQQALGQGPQFIFQYYREEENGRGNFPPRFSGLQFPNYSSELNVNALELDDSALYLCASSFAPGRGNSPLHFGNGTRLTVT.

On this clonotype itself: The CDR3 carries no conserved terminal phenylalanine or tryptophan, so it likely arises from a read error. The DNA is left out, because the CDR3 cannot be placed on it with certainty; the CDR3 is given as TCRdb lists it. This chain links TRBV7-9 with TRBJ1-5; the table's D gene call, TRBD1, was not cross checked with the DNA. The germline gives CDR1 SEHNR, CDR2 FQNEAQ (reference sequence). Counting both end residues, the CDR3 totals 11 amino acids. The CDR3 spells CASRAGTGPKV.

This clonotype showed up many times. The chain is built from TRBV2 and TRBJ2-5; D is possibly TRBD2 (6 bases). The CDR3 contains 15 residues. Trimming shortened V by 6 bases and J by 5 bases, and 19 bases separated the two germline ends. The germline V gene encodes CDR1 SNHLY and CDR2 FYNNEI. Here the CDR3 reads CASSVQEGTVETQYF. In DNA form, the CDR3 reads TGTGCCAGCAGCGTTCAGGAGGGGACGGTCGAGACCCAGTACTTC.

This chain uses TRBV20-1 with TRBJ2-5, with TRBD1 identical over 7 bases. CDR1 is DFQATT, CDR2 SNEGSKA, per germline (reference sequence). The V gene end was trimmed by 5 bases and the J gene end by 5 bases; junction bases not matched to a gene: 8. This CDR3 has 13 amino acids. As DNA, the CDR3 is TGCAGTGCTGCAAAACAGGGGTTGGAGACCCAGTACTTC. This codes for CSAAKQGLETQYF.

The rearrangement uses TRBV19 and TRBJ2-7; maybe TRBD2 (6 bases). Looked up from germline, CDR1 is LNHDA and CDR2 is SQIVND (reference sequence). V lost 3 bases, J lost 1 base, and 16 bases lay in between. The CDR3 contains 16 residues. The CDR3 coding sequence is TGTGCCAGTAGTATGAGTAGCGGCCTCCTGTCCTACGAGCAGTACTTC. This gives the protein CASSMSSGLLSYEQYF. Drawing the rest from reference TRBV19 and TRBJ2-7, the complete variable domain is DGGITQSPKYLFRKEGQNVTLSCEQNLNHDAMYWYRQDPGQGLRLIYYSQIVNDFQKGDIAEGYSVSREKKESFPLTVTSAQKNPTAFYLCASSMSSGLLSYEQYFGPGTRLTVT.

The rearrangement uses TRBV12-3 or TRBV12-4 and TRBJ2-1; 15 bases map to TRBD2. V gave up 6 bases and J gave up 7 bases; unmatched junction bases: 13. This CDR3 is built from 18 residues. As DNA, the CDR3 is TGTGCCAGCAGAGCGGGACTAGCGGGAGGTTGGGTAATGAATGAGCAGTTCTTC. This codes for CASRAGLAGGWVMNEQFF.

This clonotype was counted between two and nine times. The rearrangement uses TRBV7-2 and TRBJ2-7; D gene ambiguous. There are 13 residues in the CDR3. V lost 5 bases, J lost 6 bases, and 14 bases lay in between. Germline-derived CDR1 and CDR2 are SGHTA and FQGNSA. CDR3 protein: CASSPYGLLEQYF. As DNA, the CDR3 is TGTGCCAGCAGCCCATACGGCCTCCTCGAGCAGTACTTC.